A selection of T cell receptor beta chains follows, all from one sample in a study of T-cell reconstitution after alpha-beta-depleted transplantation in children. From the PCR reads, TCRdb called clonotypes with MiXCR, one entry per CDR3 protein. The table has some 600,000 distinct CDR3 sequences, approximately 12% seen once. The input for sequencing was PBMCs, mostly from graft donor cells, taken 360 days after TCRalphabeta/CD19-depleted stem cell transplant. These receptors were taken from a male patient aged 5 to 17 who had a stem cell transplant for acute myeloid leukemia, so the T cells may come from the graft donor. CDR3s include the opening cysteine and the closing phenylalanine or tryptophan. Fields, in order: CDR3 protein, CDR3 DNA, clone size, V gene, D gene, J gene. D genes are given only for firm matches. Only some rows state a clone size, as once, few, many or a class for expanded clones.

CDR3 protein: CATSRAAGVSETQYF
CDR3 DNA: TGTGCCACCAGCAGAGCTGCGGGAGTCTCCGAGACCCAGTACTTC
clone size: once
V gene: TRBV15
D gene: TRBD2
J gene: TRBJ2-5

CDR3 protein: CSARDRVIYEQYF
CDR3 DNA: TGCAGTGCAAGGGACAGGGTAATCTACGAGCAGTACTTC
clone size: .
V gene: TRBV20-1
D gene: TRBD1
J gene: TRBJ2-7

CDR3 protein: CASSPIRVGQGAIQETQYF
CDR3 DNA: TGTGCCAGCTCACCAATCCGGGTCGGACAGGGCGCTATTCAAGAGACCCAGTACTTC
clone size: .
V gene: TRBV18
D gene: TRBD1
J gene: TRBJ2-5

CDR3 protein: CASRRRENEQFF
CDR3 DNA: TGTGCCAGCAGACGAAGAGAGAATGAGCAGTTCTTC
clone size: .
V gene: TRBV12-3/TRBV12-4
D gene: .
J gene: TRBJ2-1

CDR3 protein: CASSLWRDRLFYEQYF
CDR3 DNA: TGTGCCAGCAGCTTATGGCGGGACCGTCTTTTCTACGAGCAGTACTTC
clone size: .
V gene: TRBV13
D gene: .
J gene: TRBJ2-7

CDR3 protein: CASSGGQLTDTQYF
CDR3 DNA: TGTGCCAGCAGCGGGGGACAGCTCACAGATACGCAGTATTTT
clone size: few
V gene: TRBV5-5
D gene: TRBD1
J gene: TRBJ2-3

CDR3 protein: CASSLIPMGLASYNEQFF
CDR3 DNA: TGTGCCAGCAGCTTAATTCCTATGGGACTAGCATCCTACAATGAGCAGTTCTTC
clone size: few
V gene: TRBV7-3
D gene: TRBD2
J gene: TRBJ2-1

CDR3 protein: CSVAGTGVIDVPRWPQFF
CDR3 DNA: TGCAGCGTAGCCGGGACAGGGGTTATAGACGTCCCGAGGTGGCCGCAGTTCTTC
clone size: many
V gene: TRBV29-1
D gene: TRBD1
J gene: TRBJ2-1

CDR3 protein: CASSPGVPPYEQYF
CDR3 DNA: TGTGCCAGCAGCCCAGGGGTCCCCCCCTACGAGCAGTACTTC
clone size: many
V gene: TRBV28
D gene: .
J gene: TRBJ2-7

CDR3 protein: CSARVGWGRQETQYF
CDR3 DNA: TGCAGTGCTAGAGTTGGCTGGGGCAGGCAAGAGACCCAGTACTTC
clone size: .
V gene: TRBV20-1
D gene: .
J gene: TRBJ2-5

CDR3 protein: CASSVRDRSQNIQYF
CDR3 DNA: TGTGCCAGCAGCGTAAGGGACAGAAGCCAAAACATTCAGTACTTC
clone size: few
V gene: TRBV7-2
D gene: TRBD1
J gene: TRBJ2-4

CDR3 protein: CASSFPGLAGSTDTQYF
CDR3 DNA: TGTGCCAGCAGTTTCCCGGGACTAGCGGGAAGCACAGATACGCAGTATTTT
clone size: many
V gene: TRBV28
D gene: TRBD2
J gene: TRBJ2-3

CDR3 protein: CASSFGTGGSTGELFF
CDR3 DNA: TGTGCCAGCAGCTTCGGAACAGGGGGTAGCACCGGGGAGCTGTTTTTT
clone size: once
V gene: TRBV7-9
D gene: TRBD1
J gene: TRBJ2-2

CDR3 protein: CASSPGTGQGGRQYF
CDR3 DNA: TGTGCCAGCAGCCCTGGGACCGGACAGGGGGGGAGACAGTACTTC
clone size: few
V gene: TRBV7-3
D gene: TRBD1
J gene: TRBJ2-7

CDR3 protein: CASSTRQGANTGELFF
CDR3 DNA: TGTGCCAGCAGCACCCGACAGGGGGCGAACACCGGGGAGCTGTTTTTT
clone size: many
V gene: TRBV9
D gene: TRBD1
J gene: TRBJ2-2